This T cell receptor beta chain stems from a study of cytomegalovirus exposure and HLA in healthy donors. The study, taken as a whole, reports: A later analysis by the authors found several of the most significant clusters apparently linked to common viral pathogens.

The CDR3 extends over 12 amino acids. Germline CDR1 and CDR2: MNHEY and SVGAGI. Trimming took 9 bases from V and 4 from J, leaving 12 bases between them. Regarding this clone: Its antigen is currently unknown.

The primer mix had 60 Vbeta and 13 Jbeta primers. Data came from immunoSEQ multiplex PCR; TCRdb stores just in-frame clones and leaves some out. The data hold around 140,000 clones, with roughly 76% observed a single time. The source material was PBMCs. The sequence derives from a woman aged 25-40 years in good health and CMV-seronegative. The rearrangement uses TRBV6-5 and TRBJ1-1; no firm D call. In DNA form, the CDR3 reads TGTGCCAGTGTGTCAATTAGCACTGAAGCTTTCTTT. It specifies CASVSISTEAFF.